This entry is about one T cell receptor beta chain. Its specificity is not known. These data originate in a study of graft-versus-host responses after intestinal transplantation. Study as a whole: Among the recipients, all got anti-thymocyte globulin induction and then tacrolimus and steroids for roughly three years.

Profiling relied on immunoSEQ multiplex PCR, and the TCRdb table lists in-frame clones only, not all of them. Of around 77,000 clones listed, over 85% were seen once; the top ten hold over 0.45%. Germline CDR1 reads MGHRA; CDR2 reads YSYEKL. The junction had 9 bases not matched to a gene; V was cut back by 3 bases and J by 6 bases. The CDR3 is 16 amino acids. This rearrangement joins TRBV4-1 to TRBJ2-3; TRBD2 aligns across 10 bases. Source: unstimulated CD8+ T cells sorted from spleen or lymph node cells, taken before intestinal transplant. The source is a human donor who received an intestinal transplant. Here the CDR3 reads CASSQEAGGAMDTQYF. DNA of the CDR3: TGCGCCAGCAGCCAGGAAGCGGGAGGGGCGATGGATACGCAGTATTTT.